This T cell receptor beta chain was found in a study of early T cells in non-severe SARS-CoV-2 infection. Study-level information: Whole-blood bulk RNA, unsorted, was sequenced, and chains were unpaired.

Germline V CDR1 and CDR2: MNHEY, SVGEGT. V was cut by 7 bases and J by 0 bases, with 16 bases left in between. This CDR3 region has 15 residues. Unique molecular identifiers were added to individual cDNA molecules. Each CDR3 protein gets one entry after TCRdb re-called the 5' RACE reads with MiXCR. Among 90,000 to 130,000 distinct CDR3 sequences listed, roughly an eighth were seen once. Study-level findings and limits: Database matching using VDJdb favored anti-spike CD8 responses, with private and CD4 specificities left missing.

The sample holds a few counts of this clonotype. Its antigen is currently unknown. The J gene is TRBJ2-7, the V gene TRBV6-2 or TRBV6-3, with D possibly TRBD2 on 6 matching bases. The source was whole blood, collected at baseline. The TCR originated in an adult who was a healthcare worker with PCR-confirmed SARS-CoV-2 infection or an uninfected control (not recorded which). CDR3 in DNA: TGTGCCAGCACCCCTCGAGGGAGGTACTCCTACGAGCAGTACTTC. This gives the protein CASTPRGRYSYEQYF.